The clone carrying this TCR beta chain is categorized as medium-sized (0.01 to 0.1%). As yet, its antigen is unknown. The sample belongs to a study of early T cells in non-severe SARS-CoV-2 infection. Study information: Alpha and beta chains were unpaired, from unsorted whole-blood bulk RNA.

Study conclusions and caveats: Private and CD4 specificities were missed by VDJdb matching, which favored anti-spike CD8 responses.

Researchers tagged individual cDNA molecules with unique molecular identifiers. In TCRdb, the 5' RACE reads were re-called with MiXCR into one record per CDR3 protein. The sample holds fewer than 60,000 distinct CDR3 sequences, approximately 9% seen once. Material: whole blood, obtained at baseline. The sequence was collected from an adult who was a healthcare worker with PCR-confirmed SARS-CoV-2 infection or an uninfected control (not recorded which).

CDR3 amino acids: CASSYVDSYEQYF. The DNA for the CDR3 is TGTGCCAGCAGTTACGTCGACAGCTACGAGCAGTACTTC. The J gene is TRBJ2-7, the V gene TRBV6-6; D might be TRBD1 (5 bases). Germline CDR1 and CDR2: MNHNY and SVGAGI (reference sequence). This CDR3 has 13 amino acids. Trimming shortened V by 2 bases and J by 3 bases, and 8 bases separated the two germline ends.